Listed below are T cell receptor beta chains from one sample, sequenced in a study of blood T cell repertoires in COVID-19. The data were produced by immunoSEQ multiplex PCR, yet TCRdb's version contains in-frame clones alone and is incomplete. In the table there are over 200,000 clones, over 75% of which are singletons. Material for sequencing was peripheral blood. The receptor set was obtained from a human donor in a cohort sampled during active COVID-19. The CDR3 runs from the conserved cysteine through the conserved F or W. D genes are given only for firm matches. Expanded clones are given a class, and other clones once, few, many or no size at all.

J	size	D	V	DNA	CDR3
TRBJ2-1	few	.	TRBV6-4	TGTGCCAGCAGTGACTCGGGTAGCGATCCGTACAATGAGCAGTTCTTC	CASSDSGSDPYNEQFF
TRBJ2-4	.	TRBD1	TRBV18	TGTGCCAGCTCACCAGTGACAGGGGTGAAAAACATTCAGTACTTC	CASSPVTGVKNIQYF
TRBJ2-4	.	.	TRBV7-2	TGTGCCAGCAGCTTCGGTGGGGCAGTAAACATTCAGTACTTC	CASSFGGAVNIQYF
TRBJ2-7	.	TRBD2	TRBV3-1/TRBV3-2	TGTGCCAGCAGCACCAGCGGGAGTACGGGCGAGCAGTACTTC	CASSTSGSTGEQYF
TRBJ1-4	.	.	TRBV18	TGTGCCAGCTCACCAGCCGGTAATGAAAAACTGTTTTTT	CASSPAGNEKLFF
TRBJ1-4	.	TRBD1	TRBV25-1	TGTGCCAGTCAAGGACAGGGTCGTGAAAAACTGTTTTTT	CASQGQGREKLFF
TRBJ1-1	once	.	TRBV9	TGTGCCAGCAGCGTAGGAAGCGGAGGGCGGGGGAACACTGAAGCTTTCTTT	CASSVGSGGRGNTEAFF
TRBJ2-1	.	.	TRBV3-1/TRBV3-2	TGTGCCAGCAGCCAAGATAAGCGCAGCTCCTACAATGAGCAGTTCTTC	CASSQDKRSSYNEQFF
TRBJ1-1	.	.	TRBV2	TGTGCCAGCAGTGAACAATCAATCACTGAAGCTTTCTTT	CASSEQSITEAFF
TRBJ2-7	.	TRBD2	TRBV6-5	TGTGCCAGCGGAGGGACTAGGTCCTACGAGCAGTACTTC	CASGGTRSYEQYF
TRBJ1-1	few	.	TRBV19	TGTGCCAGTAGTCCGTTGACAGAAATGAACACTGAAGCTTTCTTT	CASSPLTEMNTEAFF
TRBJ2-7	.	TRBD2	TRBV10-3	TGTGCCATCAGTGAGTCCCTACTAGCGTACGAGCAGTACTTC	CAISESLLAYEQYF
TRBJ2-7	.	.	TRBV18	TGTGCCAGCTCATCGAAGAGCGACAGGAGCAACTACGAGCAGTACTTC	CASSSKSDRSNYEQYF
TRBJ2-3	.	TRBD1	TRBV5-1	TGCGCCAGCAGCTTGGTCGGGACAGGGGGCGTTAGGACAGATACGCAGTATTTT	CASSLVGTGGVRTDTQYF
TRBJ1-1	.	.	TRBV6-5	TGTGCCAGCAGGCTACAGGAGAACACTGAAGCTTTCTTT	CASRLQENTEAFF
TRBJ2-5	.	TRBD1	TRBV29-1	TGCAGCGCTCTGCGGGCAGGGGGCTGGGGTCACTTTCAGACCCAGTACTTC	CSALRAGGWGHFQTQYF
TRBJ2-7	few	TRBD2	TRBV25-1	TGTGCCAGCAGTGAGTCGGGTGGGGGGGACGAGCAGTACTTC	CASSESGGGDEQYF
TRBJ2-1	.	TRBD2	TRBV6-5	TGTGCCAGCTATTCACTAGCGGGAGGCAATGAGCAGTTCTTC	CASYSLAGGNEQFF
TRBJ1-5	few	.	TRBV5-6	TGTGCCAGCAGCTTGGCCACGGGGAGCAATCAGCCCCAGCATTTT	CASSLATGSNQPQHF
TRBJ1-1	.	.	TRBV18	TGTGCCAGCTCACCATTGTATGGACAGCTCGGGAACACTGAAGCTTTCTTT	CASSPLYGQLGNTEAFF
TRBJ2-6	.	.	TRBV19	TGTGCCAGTAGTATGGGGGGGCTCGGGGCCAACGTCCTGACTTTC	CASSMGGLGANVLTF
TRBJ2-3	.	.	TRBV12-3/TRBV12-4	TGTGCCAGCAGTCCCCACAGGCCCGATACGCAGTATTTT	CASSPHRPDTQYF
TRBJ2-7	.	.	TRBV5-4	TGTGCCAGCAGCTTGGGGAGGGGGCGCGAGCAGTACTTC	CASSLGRGREQYF
TRBJ2-7	.	TRBD2	TRBV27	TGTGCCAGCAGTTTTAGAAGGACTAGCGGGAGTTTGCCCTACGAGCAGTACTTC	CASSFRRTSGSLPYEQYF
TRBJ1-5	few	.	TRBV21-1	TGTGCCAGCAGCGCGACAGGGGATAATCAGCCCCAGCATTTT	CASSATGDNQPQHF
TRBJ1-3	few	.	TRBV30	TGTGCCTGGAGTGTATTGGAGGTCGGAAACACCATATATTTT	CAWSVLEVGNTIYF
TRBJ2-1	many	TRBD2	TRBV9	TGTGCCAGCAGCCCCCAAGACGGGAGGAATGAGCAGTTCTTC	CASSPQDGRNEQFF
TRBJ2-1	.	TRBD1	TRBV28	TGTGCCAGCAGCCCGTTTGAGGACAGGGGGCTGGGTGAGCAGTTCTTC	CASSPFEDRGLGEQFF
TRBJ2-7	.	TRBD2	TRBV7-6	TGTGCCAGCAGCTTAGGGCTAGCGGGAGCCTACGAGCAGTACTTC	CASSLGLAGAYEQYF
TRBJ1-5	.	.	TRBV3-1/TRBV3-2	TGTGCCAGCAGCCCCATGATGAAGCTAAATCAGCCCCAGCATTTT	CASSPMMKLNQPQHF
TRBJ2-1	.	TRBD1	TRBV5-1	TGCGCCAGCGCCAGGGACAGCCCTACCTCTCATGAGCAGTTCTTC	CASARDSPTSHEQFF
TRBJ1-2	once	TRBD1	TRBV6-5	TGTGCCAGCAGTTACTCGGCAGGGGGTCGTTATGGCTACACCTTC	CASSYSAGGRYGYTF
TRBJ2-3	.	.	TRBV11-3	TGTGCCAGCAGCTCCGGGACAAGATCCACAGATACGCAGTATTTT	CASSSGTRSTDTQYF
TRBJ2-3	.	.	TRBV6-1	TGTGCCAGCAGTGATCCTTCAGATACGCAGTATTTT	CASSDPSDTQYF
TRBJ1-5	.	TRBD1	TRBV6-2/TRBV6-3	TGTGCCAGCAGTCGTCCCGGGACAGGGATACCCCAGCATTTT	CASSRPGTGIPQHF
TRBJ1-2	.	TRBD1	TRBV28	TGTGCCAGCAGTTCTGGACAGGTGATTAACTATGGCTACACCTTC	CASSSGQVINYGYTF
TRBJ2-7	.	.	TRBV27	TGTGCCAGCAGTCCGATCAGGGCCTCCTACGAGCAGTACTTC	CASSPIRASYEQYF
TRBJ2-7	.	TRBD2	TRBV3-1/TRBV3-2	TGTGCCAGCAGCGAGGGACTAGCGGGAGTCCTAATATACGAGCAGTACTTC	CASSEGLAGVLIYEQYF
TRBJ1-2	.	.	TRBV5-4	TGTGCCAGCAGCTTTGGCGGGGCAGTCGGTAGCTATGGCTACACCTTC	CASSFGGAVGSYGYTF
TRBJ2-1	.	.	TRBV30	TGTGCCTGGAGTGTAACGGGGAGCTCCTACAATGAGCAGTTCTTC	CAWSVTGSSYNEQFF
TRBJ2-7	.	TRBD2	TRBV28	TGTGCCAGCAGTTTGGGACTAGCGGCTTCCTACGAGCAGTACTTC	CASSLGLAASYEQYF
TRBJ2-1	.	TRBD1	TRBV7-2	TGTGCCAGCAGCTCCTACCTGGGACAGCAGATCGGTGAGCAGTTCTTC	CASSSYLGQQIGEQFF
TRBJ2-3	.	.	TRBV3-1/TRBV3-2	TGTGCCAGCAGCCAAGCTGCGCCTACGCAGTATTTT	CASSQAAPTQYF
TRBJ2-5	.	TRBD1	TRBV24-1	TGTGCCACCAGTGGGACAGGGTACGAGGAGACCCAGTACTTC	CATSGTGYEETQYF
TRBJ2-2	.	TRBD1	TRBV3-1/TRBV3-2	TGTGCCAGCAGCCAACGACAGGGAGACACCGGGGAGCTGTTTTTT	CASSQRQGDTGELFF
TRBJ2-1	.	TRBD2	TRBV9	TGTGCCAGCAGCGCCCGTAGCGGGGGGGGTCATGAGCAGTTCTTC	CASSARSGGGHEQFF
TRBJ1-2	.	TRBD1	TRBV5-1	TGCGCCAGCAGCTTAGGACAGGCCCGCCCTTCTAACTATGGCTACACCTTC	CASSLGQARPSNYGYTF
TRBJ2-7	.	.	TRBV7-6	TGTGCCAGCAGCTTAGGTATCGAGCAGTACTTC	CASSLGIEQYF